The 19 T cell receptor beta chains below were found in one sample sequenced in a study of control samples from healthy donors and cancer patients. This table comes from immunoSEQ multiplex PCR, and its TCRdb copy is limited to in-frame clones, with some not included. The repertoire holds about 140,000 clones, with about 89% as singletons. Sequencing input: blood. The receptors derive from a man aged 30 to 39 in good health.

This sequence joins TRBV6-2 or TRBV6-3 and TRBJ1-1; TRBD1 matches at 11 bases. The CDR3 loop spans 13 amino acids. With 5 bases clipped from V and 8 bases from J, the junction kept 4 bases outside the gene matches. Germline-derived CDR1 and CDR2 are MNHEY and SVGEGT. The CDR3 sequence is CASSLDRGREAFF. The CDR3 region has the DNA TGTGCCAGCAGTCTGGACAGGGGGCGGGAAGCTTTCTTT.

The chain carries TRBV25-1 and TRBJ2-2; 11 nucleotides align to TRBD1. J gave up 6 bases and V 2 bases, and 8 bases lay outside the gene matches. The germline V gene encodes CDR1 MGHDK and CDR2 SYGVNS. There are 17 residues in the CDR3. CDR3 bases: TGTGCCAGCAGTGAAGGACAGGGGGCAGGGTTCGCCGGGGAGCTGTTTTTT. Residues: CASSEGQGAGFAGELFF.

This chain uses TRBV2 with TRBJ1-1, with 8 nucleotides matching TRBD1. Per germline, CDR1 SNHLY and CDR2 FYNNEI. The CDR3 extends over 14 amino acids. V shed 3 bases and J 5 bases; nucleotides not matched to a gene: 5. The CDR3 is CASSEQDRVTEAFF. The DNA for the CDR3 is TGTGCCAGCAGTGAGCAGGACAGGGTTACTGAAGCTTTCTTT.

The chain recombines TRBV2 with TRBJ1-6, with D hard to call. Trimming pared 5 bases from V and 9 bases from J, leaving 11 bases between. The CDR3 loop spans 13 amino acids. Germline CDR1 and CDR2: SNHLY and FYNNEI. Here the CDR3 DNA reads TGTGCCAGCAGTCTCGGTTGGGGTTCACCCCTCCACTTT. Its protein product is CASSLGWGSPLHF.

This CDR3 is CASSPERNTGYGYTF. The CDR3 DNA sequence: TGTGCCAGCAGCCCTGAGAGAAATACTGGCTATGGCTACACCTTC. The J gene is TRBJ1-2, the V gene TRBV5-4; D unclear. The germline V and J ends were trimmed by 4 bases and 4 bases, with 17 bases remaining between them. The CDR3 runs 15 residues. Germline CDR1 reads SGHNT; CDR2 reads YYREEE (reference sequence). Full variable domain (missing parts from reference TRBV5-4 and TRBJ1-2): ETGVTQSPTHLIKTRGQQVTLRCSSQSGHNTVSWYQQALGQGPQFIFQYYREEENGRGNFPPRFSGLQFPNYSSELNVNALELDDSALYLCASSPERNTGYGYTFGSGTRLTVV.

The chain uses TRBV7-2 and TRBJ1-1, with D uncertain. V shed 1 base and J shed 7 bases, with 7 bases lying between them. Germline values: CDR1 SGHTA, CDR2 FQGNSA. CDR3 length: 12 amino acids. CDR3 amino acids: CASSLVWGEAFF. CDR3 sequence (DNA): TGTGCCAGCAGCTTAGTTTGGGGTGAAGCTTTCTTT.

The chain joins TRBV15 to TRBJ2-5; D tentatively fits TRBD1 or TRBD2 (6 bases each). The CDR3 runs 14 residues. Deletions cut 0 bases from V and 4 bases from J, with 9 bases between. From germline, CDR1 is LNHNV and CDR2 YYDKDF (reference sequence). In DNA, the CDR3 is TGTGCCACCAGCAGAGATAAGGGGGGAGAGACCCAGTACTTC. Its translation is CATSRDKGGETQYF. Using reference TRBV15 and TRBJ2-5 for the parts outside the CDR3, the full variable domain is DAMVIQNPRYQVTQFGKPVTLSCSQTLNHNVMYWYQQKSSQAPKLLFHYYDKDFNNEADTPDNFQSRRPNTSFCFLDIRSPGLGDTAMYLCATSRDKGGETQYFGPGTRLLVL.

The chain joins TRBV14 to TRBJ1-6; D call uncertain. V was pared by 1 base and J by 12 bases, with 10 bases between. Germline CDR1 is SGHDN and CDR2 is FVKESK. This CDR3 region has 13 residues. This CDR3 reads CASSQGTGRPLHF. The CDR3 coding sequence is TGTGCCAGCAGCCAAGGTACCGGAAGACCCCTCCACTTT.

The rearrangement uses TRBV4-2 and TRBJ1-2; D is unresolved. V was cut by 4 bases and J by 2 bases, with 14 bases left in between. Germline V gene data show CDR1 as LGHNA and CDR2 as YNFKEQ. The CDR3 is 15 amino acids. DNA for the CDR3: TGTGCCAGCAGCCCCATTCTAGCCCAGAACTATGGCTACACCTTC. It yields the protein CASSPILAQNYGYTF.

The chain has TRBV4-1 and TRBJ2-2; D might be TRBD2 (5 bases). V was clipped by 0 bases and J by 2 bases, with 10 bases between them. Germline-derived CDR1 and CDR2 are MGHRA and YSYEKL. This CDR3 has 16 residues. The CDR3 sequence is CASSQDRGFNTGELFF. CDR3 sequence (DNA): TGCGCCAGCAGCCAAGATCGCGGGTTCAACACCGGGGAGCTGTTTTTT.

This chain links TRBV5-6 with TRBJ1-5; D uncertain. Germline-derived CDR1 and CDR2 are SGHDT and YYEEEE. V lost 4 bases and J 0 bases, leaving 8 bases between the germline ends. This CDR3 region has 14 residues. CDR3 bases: TGTGCCAGCAGCAAACAGAATAGCAATCAGCCCCAGCATTTT. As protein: CASSKQNSNQPQHF.

This CDR3 is CSVLRAYEQYF. In nucleotides, the CDR3 is TGCAGTGTGTTAAGGGCCTACGAGCAGTACTTC. The chain combines TRBV20-1 with TRBJ2-7; D ambiguous. Germline loops: CDR1 DFQATT, CDR2 SNEGSKA (reference sequence). CDR3 length equals 11 residues. V lost 7 bases to trimming and J lost 2 bases, with 9 bases between them.

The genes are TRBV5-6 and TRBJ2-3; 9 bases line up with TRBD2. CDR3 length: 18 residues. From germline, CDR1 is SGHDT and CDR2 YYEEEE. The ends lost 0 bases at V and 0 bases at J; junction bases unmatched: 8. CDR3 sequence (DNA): TGTGCCAGCAGCTTGGGAGCGGGGGGTATCACTAGCACAGATACGCAGTATTTT. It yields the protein CASSLGAGGITSTDTQYF.

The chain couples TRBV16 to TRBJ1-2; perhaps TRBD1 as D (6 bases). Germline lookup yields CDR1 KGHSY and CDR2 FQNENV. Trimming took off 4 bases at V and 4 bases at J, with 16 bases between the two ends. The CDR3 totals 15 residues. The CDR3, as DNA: TGTGCCAGCAGCCCTCCGACAGGCCCCATCTATGGCTACACCTTC. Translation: CASSPPTGPIYGYTF.

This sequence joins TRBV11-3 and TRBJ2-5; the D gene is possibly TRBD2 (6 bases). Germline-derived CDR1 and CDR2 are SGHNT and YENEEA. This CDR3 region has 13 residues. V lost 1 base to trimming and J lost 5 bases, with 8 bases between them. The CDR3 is CASSLAGTETQYF. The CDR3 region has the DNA TGTGCCAGCAGCTTAGCCGGGACTGAGACCCAGTACTTC.

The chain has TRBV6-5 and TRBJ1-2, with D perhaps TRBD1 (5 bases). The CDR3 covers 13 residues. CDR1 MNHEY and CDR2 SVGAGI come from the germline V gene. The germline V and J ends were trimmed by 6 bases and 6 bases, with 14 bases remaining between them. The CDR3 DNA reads TGTGCCAGCAGCCCGAGACAGACGAATGGCTACACCTTC. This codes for CASSPRQTNGYTF.

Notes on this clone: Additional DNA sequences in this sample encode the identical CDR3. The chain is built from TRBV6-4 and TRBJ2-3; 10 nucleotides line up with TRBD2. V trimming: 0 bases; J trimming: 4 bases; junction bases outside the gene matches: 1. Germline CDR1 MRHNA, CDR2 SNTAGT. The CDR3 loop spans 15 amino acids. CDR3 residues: CASSDSSGGADTQYF. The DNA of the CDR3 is TGTGCCAGCAGTGACTCGAGCGGGGGGGCAGATACGCAGTATTTT.

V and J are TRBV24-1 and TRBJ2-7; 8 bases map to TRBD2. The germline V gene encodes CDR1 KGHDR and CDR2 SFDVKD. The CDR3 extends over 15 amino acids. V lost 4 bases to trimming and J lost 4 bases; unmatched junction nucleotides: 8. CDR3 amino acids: CATSDPGRGRYEQYF. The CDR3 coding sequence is TGTGCCACCAGTGACCCCGGGAGGGGTCGGTACGAGCAGTACTTC.

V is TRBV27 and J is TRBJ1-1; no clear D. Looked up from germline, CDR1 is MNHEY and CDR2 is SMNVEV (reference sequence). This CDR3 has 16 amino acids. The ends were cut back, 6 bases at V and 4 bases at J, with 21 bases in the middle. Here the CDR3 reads CASSYFPSWMGTEAFF. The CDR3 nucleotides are TGTGCCAGCAGCTACTTCCCCTCCTGGATGGGCACTGAAGCTTTCTTT.